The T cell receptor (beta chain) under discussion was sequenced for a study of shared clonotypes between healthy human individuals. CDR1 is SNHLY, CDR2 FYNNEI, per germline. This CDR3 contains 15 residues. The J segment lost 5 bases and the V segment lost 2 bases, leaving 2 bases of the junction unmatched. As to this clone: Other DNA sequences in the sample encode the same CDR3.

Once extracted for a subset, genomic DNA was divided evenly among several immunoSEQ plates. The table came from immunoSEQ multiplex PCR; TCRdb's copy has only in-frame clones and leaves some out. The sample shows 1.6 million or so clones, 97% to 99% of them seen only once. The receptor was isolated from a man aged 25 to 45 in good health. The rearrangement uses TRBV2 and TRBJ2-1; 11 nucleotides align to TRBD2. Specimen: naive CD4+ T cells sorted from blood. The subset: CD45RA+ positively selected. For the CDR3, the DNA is TGTGCCAGCAGTGAACTAGCGGGAGGTAACAATGAGCAGTTCTTC. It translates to CASSELAGGNNEQFF.